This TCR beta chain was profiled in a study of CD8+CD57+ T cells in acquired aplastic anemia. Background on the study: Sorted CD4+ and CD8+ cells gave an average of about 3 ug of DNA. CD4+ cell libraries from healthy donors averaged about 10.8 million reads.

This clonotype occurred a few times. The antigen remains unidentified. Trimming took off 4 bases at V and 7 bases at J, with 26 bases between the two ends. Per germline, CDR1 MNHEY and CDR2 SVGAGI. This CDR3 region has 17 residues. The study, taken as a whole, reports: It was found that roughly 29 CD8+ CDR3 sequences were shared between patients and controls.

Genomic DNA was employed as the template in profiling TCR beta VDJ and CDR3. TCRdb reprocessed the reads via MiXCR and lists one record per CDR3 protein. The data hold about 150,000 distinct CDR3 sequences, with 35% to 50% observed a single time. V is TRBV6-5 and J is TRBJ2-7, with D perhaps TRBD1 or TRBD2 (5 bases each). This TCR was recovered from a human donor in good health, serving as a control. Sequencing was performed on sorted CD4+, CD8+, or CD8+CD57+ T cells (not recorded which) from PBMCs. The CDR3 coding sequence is TGTGCCAGCAGTTTGGAGATTCGGGGCGGAGTGGCAGGGGAGCAGTACTTC. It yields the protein CASSLEIRGGVAGEQYF.